This T cell receptor (beta chain) is from a study of neoadjuvant nivolumab and ipilimumab in lung cancer. Study-level findings and limits: Resected tumors had greater TCR richness and clonality than uninvolved lung. Only two of four nivolumab-treated tumors gained richness and clonality by surgery. Only a single major-pathologic-response sample was available for clonality analysis. Pretherapy blood TCR richness correlated positively with resected tumor richness.

Trimming pared 4 bases from V and 2 bases from J, leaving 6 bases between. The germline V gene has CDR1 MNHNY and CDR2 SVGAGI (reference sequence). This CDR3 region has 13 residues. The assay was immunoSEQ multiplex PCR, and TCRdb's table has in-frame clones only and misses some. The table lists some 43,000 clones, around 89% of them singletons, with about 4% in the top ten. Of note for this clone: The antigen remains undetermined.

The input for sequencing was blood, taken before neoadjuvant nivolumab, alone or with ipilimumab. The receptor comes from an adult with non-small cell lung cancer. Some clones in this sample may be carry-over from other donors' samples. The J gene is TRBJ2-4, the V gene TRBV6-6; D is unclear. This CDR3 reads CASSSLTKNIQYF. The CDR3 region has the DNA TGTGCCAGCAGTTCGTTAACCAAAAACATTCAGTACTTC.